These 13 T cell receptor beta chains came from one sample sequenced in a study of human T cells and chemical hapten exposure. Described time point: patch test 1, 2 weeks after DPC sensitization. Regarding treatment: therapeutic diphenylcyclopropenone sensitization with weekly scalp DPC. TCRdb analysed the RACE reads with MiXCR anew, one entry per CDR3 protein. The data contain under 150,000 distinct CDR3 sequences, 9.5% to 13% of them singletons. This material consisted of whole blood, taken in connection with sensitization to the hapten diphenylcyclopropenone (DPC). The receptors were gathered from a woman aged 45-59 years with alopecia areata. Some clones in this sample may be carry-over from other donors' samples.

With respect to this clonotype: Its ends do not fully match the called genes, so a read error is possible. V is TRBV7-9 and J is TRBJ2-7; possibly TRBD1 or TRBD2 for D (5 bases each). This CDR3 contains 14 residues. CDR1 SEHNR and CDR2 FQNEAQ come from the germline V gene (reference sequence). The CDR3 spells CASSFSAGAYVQYF. The CDR3 bases are TGTGCCAGCAGCTTTTCGGCCGGGGCCTACGTGCAGTACTTC.

Remarks on this clonotype: Relative to the germline gene, one junction end is altered; a read error may explain this. The chain employs TRBV27 and TRBJ2-7, with D tentatively TRBD1 or TRBD2 (6 bases each). The CDR3 sequence is 13 residues long. Germline values: CDR1 MNHEY, CDR2 SMNVEV (reference sequence). The CDR3 sequence: CASGRDNSYVQYF. The DNA for the CDR3 is TGTGCCAGCGGGCGGGACAACTCCTACGTGCAGTACTTC.

This clonotype occurred many times. The chain joins TRBV29-1 to TRBJ1-1; D gene uncertain. Per the germline V gene, CDR1 is SQVTM and CDR2 is ANQGSEA. V was shortened by 4 bases and J by 2 bases, with 11 bases between the two germline ends. The CDR3 is 13 amino acids. In DNA, the CDR3 is TGCAGCGTTGTTGACTTAATCAACACTGAAGCTTTCTTT. It yields the protein CSVVDLINTEAFF.

Many counts were recorded for this clonotype. V is TRBV12-3 or TRBV12-4 and J is TRBJ1-6; TRBD1 matches 9 bases. The V gene end was trimmed by 3 bases and the J gene end by 0 bases; junction bases not matched to a gene: 3. There are 17 residues in the CDR3. CDR3 in DNA: TGTGCCAGCAGTTTGGGGACAGGGAGCTCCTATAATTCACCCCTCCACTTT. Translation gives CASSLGTGSSYNSPLHF.

This clonotype was counted at least ten times. The CDR3 sequence: CASSLTPIGSGEKLFF. The CDR3 DNA sequence: TGCGCCAGCAGCCTGACACCTATAGGAAGCGGTGAAAAACTGTTTTTT. V usage is TRBV5-1 and J usage is TRBJ1-4; D ambiguous. Trimming left V 4 bases short and J 7 bases short, with 20 bases between. This CDR3 is built from 16 residues. Germline values: CDR1 SGHRS, CDR2 YFSETQ.

The chain links TRBV28 to TRBJ2-7, with 7 bases identical to TRBD1. The germline CDR1 and CDR2 sequences are MDHEN and SYDVKM. V shed 5 bases and J 5 bases; nucleotides not matched to a gene: 12. The CDR3 totals 15 residues. The CDR3 nucleotides are TGTGCCAGCAGTAGAACCGACAGGGCAGGTCACGAGCAGTACTTC. This sequence encodes CASSRTDRAGHEQYF.

The chain carries TRBV28 and TRBJ2-1; D is possibly TRBD1 (6 bases). CDR1 is MDHEN, CDR2 SYDVKM, per germline. There are 14 residues in the CDR3. Trimming left V 6 bases short and J 2 bases short, with 11 bases between. This CDR3 reads CASRRTVPYNEQFF. For the CDR3, the DNA is TGTGCCAGCAGGCGGACAGTGCCCTACAATGAGCAGTTCTTC.

This clonotype was seen at least ten times. The J gene is TRBJ2-4, the V gene TRBV4-2; D is possibly TRBD2 (6 bases). CDR1 is LGHNA, CDR2 YNFKEQ, per germline. This CDR3 region has 18 residues. V lost 0 bases and J 3 bases, leaving 18 bases between the germline ends. The DNA for the CDR3 is TGTGCCAGCAGCCAAGATCCTAGGAGCGGGCGGGACAAAAACATTCAGTACTTC. It is translated as CASSQDPRSGRDKNIQYF.

This clonotype has at least ten counts. The chain joins TRBV11-1 to TRBJ2-5; D might be TRBD1 or TRBD2, each matching 5 bases. Trimming removed 4 bases from V and 7 bases from J, with 10 bases in between. The germline V gene has CDR1 SGHAT and CDR2 FQDESV (reference sequence). This CDR3 is built from 12 residues. CDR3 sequence reads: CASSSTGRTQYF. The CDR3 nucleotides read TGTGCCAGCAGCTCTACGGGGCGGACCCAGTACTTC. Variable domain in full (rest from reference TRBV11-1 and TRBJ2-5): EAEVAQSPRYKITEKSQAVAFWCDPISGHATLYWYRQILGQGPELLVQFQDESVVDDSQLPKDRFSAERLKGVDSTLKIQPAELGDSAMYLCASSSTGRTQYFGPGTRLLVL.

This clonotype was observed at least ten times. V usage is TRBV20-1 and J usage is TRBJ1-5, with 8 bases fitting TRBD1. This CDR3 is built from 13 residues. V dropped 6 bases and J dropped 2; count of bases not matched to a gene: 3. Germline CDR1 is DFQATT and CDR2 is SNEGSKA (reference sequence). The chain's CDR3 is CSATDRGNQPQHF. CDR3 sequence (DNA): TGCAGTGCCACGGACAGGGGCAATCAGCCCCAGCATTTT.

This clonotype was counted at least ten times. This chain links TRBV18 with TRBJ1-2; D not certain. This CDR3 spans 13 amino acids. Germline V gives CDR1 KGHSH, CDR2 LQKENI. The V end was cut by 3 bases, the J end by 4 bases, with 9 bases between. CDR3 nucleotides: TGTGCCAGCTCACCGAGAAGCTTCTATGGCTACACCTTC. This gives the protein CASSPRSFYGYTF.

There are many counts of this clonotype. The chain is built from TRBV5-1 and TRBJ2-1, with D perhaps TRBD2 (5 bases). V dropped 3 bases and J dropped 3 bases, with 13 bases sitting between them. Germline CDR1 SGHRS, CDR2 YFSETQ. The CDR3 spans 15 residues. The CDR3 DNA is TGCGCCAGCAGCTACCCCGAGACTAACTACAATGAGCAGTTCTTC. It yields the protein CASSYPETNYNEQFF.

The CDR3 DNA sequence: TGTGCCAGCAGCCGGTCCCTACTGAACACTGAAGCTTTCTTT. Residues: CASSRSLLNTEAFF. The gene calls are TRBV6-2 or TRBV6-3 and TRBJ1-1, with D hard to call. The CDR3 length is 14 residues. V was shortened by 6 bases and J by 0 bases, with 11 bases between the two germline ends. Germline CDR1 MNHEY, CDR2 SVGEGT.